This paragraph covers one T cell receptor (beta chain) sequence. The PCR made use of 60 Vbeta and 13 Jbeta primers. TCRdb keeps only in-frame clones here, not all; method: immunoSEQ multiplex PCR. The sample consists of under 200,000 clones, about three quarters of them appearing once. The data were taken from a study of cytomegalovirus exposure and HLA in healthy donors. Study at large: Earlier, 150 million to 200 million T cells were analyzed, and over 95 million unique TCR beta sequences were found among them.

Germline CDR1 is MNHEY and CDR2 is SMNVEV (reference sequence). This CDR3 spans 17 amino acids. J was trimmed by 4 bases and V by 5 bases; bases with no gene match: 12. The TCR comes from a female donor in good health and CMV-seronegative. The sample consisted of PBMCs. This chain joins TRBV27 and TRBJ2-2; 8 positions match TRBD2. CDR3 amino acids: CASSISREELSTGELFF. The CDR3 region has the DNA TGTGCCAGCAGTATCTCGCGGGAGGAATTAAGCACCGGGGAGCTGTTTTTT.